The 15 T cell receptor beta chains in this list originate from one sample, sequenced in a study of early T cells in non-severe SARS-CoV-2 infection. From the 5' RACE reads, TCRdb called clonotypes with MiXCR, one entry per CDR3 protein. The sample yields roughly 75,000 distinct CDR3 sequences, about 9.6% seen once. Sequencing was done on a sample of whole blood. The receptors stem from an adult who was a healthcare worker with PCR-confirmed SARS-CoV-2 infection or an uninfected control (not recorded which).

This clonotype has ten or more counts. This chain's CDR3 is CASSQVSNSPLHF. The DNA of the CDR3 is TGTGCCAGCAGCCAAGTATCTAATTCACCCCTCCACTTT. V usage is TRBV3-1 and J usage is TRBJ1-6; D call uncertain. Per the germline V gene, CDR1 is LGHDT and CDR2 is YNNKEL (reference sequence). The CDR3 length is 13 residues. The V gene lost 1 base and the J gene lost 6 bases, with 4 bases spanning the gap.

V is TRBV9 and J is TRBJ2-3; D gene uncertain. There are 15 residues in the CDR3. The ends were cut back, 0 bases at V and 3 bases at J, with 11 bases in the middle. The germline V gene encodes CDR1 SGDLS and CDR2 YYNGEE. CDR3 amino acids: CASSVDFSRTDTQYF. DNA of the CDR3: TGTGCCAGCAGCGTAGACTTCTCCCGAACAGATACGCAGTATTTT.

In its sample, this clonotype was seen many times. The genes are TRBV27 and TRBJ2-7, with D possibly matching TRBD1 (6 bases). The CDR3 covers 13 residues. In germline, CDR1 is MNHEY, CDR2 SMNVEV (reference sequence). Trimming shortened V by 4 bases and J by 4 bases, and 11 bases separated the two germline ends. CDR3 sequence reads: CASSWTAEYEQYF. In DNA, the CDR3 is TGTGCCAGCAGTTGGACAGCCGAGTACGAGCAGTACTTC.

This clonotype was seen only a few times. The chain employs TRBV14 and TRBJ2-1; 8 bases align to TRBD2. There are 13 residues in the CDR3. Germline V gene sequence: CDR1 SGHDN, CDR2 FVKESK. With 0 bases clipped from V and 13 bases from J, the junction kept 5 bases outside the gene matches. The CDR3 DNA is TGTGCCAGCAGCCAAGAAAGGGGGACTAGTCAGTTCTTC. This sequence encodes CASSQERGTSQFF.

V is TRBV7-9 and J is TRBJ2-5; D is possibly TRBD1 or TRBD2 (6 bases each). Germline CDR1 is SEHNR and CDR2 is FQNEAQ (reference sequence). This CDR3 spans 14 amino acids. The V end lost 5 bases, the J end lost 4 bases, and 14 bases lay between the germline ends. CDR3 nucleotide sequence: TGTGCCAGCAGCAAACAGGGAGGAAGAGAGACCCAGTACTTC. Translation: CASSKQGGRETQYF.

This clonotype came up a few times. This sequence joins TRBV7-2 and TRBJ2-3, with 10 bases aligning to TRBD2. Germline lookup yields CDR1 SGHTA and CDR2 FQGNSA. CDR3 length: 16 amino acids. V shed 1 base, J shed 5 bases, and the junction held 6 bases outside the gene matches. In DNA form, the CDR3 reads TGTGCCAGCAGCTTAGGGCTAGCGGGAGCAGTAGATACGCAGTATTTT. Protein product: CASSLGLAGAVDTQYF.

This chain links TRBV28 with TRBJ1-5, with D possibly matching TRBD1 (5 bases). CDR1 and CDR2 from the germline V gene are MDHEN and SYDVKM. The V end was cut by 8 bases, the J end by 3 bases, with 11 bases between. The CDR3 length is 13 residues. CDR3 protein: CASGRDSNQPQHF. CDR3 coding DNA: TGTGCCAGCGGGAGGGACTCCAATCAGCCCCAGCATTTT.

This clonotype was detected only a few times. The chain is built from TRBV30 and TRBJ2-1, with D perhaps TRBD1 (6 bases). V shed 0 bases and J shed 10 bases, with 13 bases lying between them. CDR1 and CDR2 from the germline V gene are GTSNPN and SVGIG (reference sequence). This CDR3 region has 13 residues. CDR3 protein: CAWSVQWGQEQFF. DNA for the CDR3: TGTGCCTGGAGTGTACAGTGGGGGCAAGAGCAGTTCTTC.

This clonotype came up many times. The V and J genes are TRBV14 and TRBJ2-3, with 8 bases identical to TRBD2. Germline-derived CDR1 and CDR2 are SGHDN and FVKESK. Losses at the gene ends were 3 bases for V and 10 bases for J; bases not matched to a gene: 15. The CDR3 has 16 amino acids. The DNA for the CDR3 is TGTGCCAGCAGCCACCTGACTAGCGCGAGACGAGGGGCGCAGTATTTT. Protein: CASSHLTSARRGAQYF.

This clonotype has only one observation. The chain uses TRBV7-8 and TRBJ1-2; D unresolved. This CDR3 is 22 amino acids long. Trimming left V 2 bases short and J 4 bases short, with 35 bases between. Per the germline V gene, CDR1 is SGHVS and CDR2 is FQNEAQ. The CDR3 sequence: CASSLRALAVMVTPHSGYGYTF. The CDR3 nucleotides read TGTGCCAGCAGCTTACGGGCCTTAGCGGTCATGGTCACTCCCCATTCAGGCTATGGCTACACCTTC.

This clonotype was seen a few times. This sequence joins TRBV20-1 and TRBJ1-2, with D hard to call. Germline V CDR1 and CDR2: DFQATT, SNEGSKA (reference sequence). Trimming removed 3 bases at V and 3 bases at J, with 11 bases between. This CDR3 region has 13 residues. The CDR3 nucleotides are TGCAGTGCTAGCAACCGGGCCTACTATGGCTACACCTTC. Its translation: CSASNRAYYGYTF.

This clonotype was detected many times. The V gene is TRBV3-1, the J gene TRBJ2-7, with D uncertain. The CDR3 sequence is 15 residues long. V dropped 2 bases and J dropped 7 bases, with 18 bases sitting between them. In germline, CDR1 is LGHDT, CDR2 YNNKEL (reference sequence). CDR3 protein: CASSQRVQDPREQYF. The CDR3 region has the DNA TGTGCCAGCAGCCAAAGGGTTCAGGACCCAAGGGAGCAGTACTTC.

This clonotype was detected many times. The chain uses TRBV18 and TRBJ1-1; D not resolved. The CDR3 extends over 13 amino acids. Germline assignment: CDR1 KGHSH and CDR2 LQKENI. The ends were cut back, 5 bases at V and 1 base at J, with 8 bases in the middle. CDR3 bases: TGTGCCAGCTCAGCCGACGAGAACACTGAAGCTTTCTTT. It codes for CASSADENTEAFF.

This clonotype appeared many times. This chain links TRBV6-1 with TRBJ2-7, with D tentatively TRBD1 (5 bases). The CDR3 has 13 amino acids. Trimming shortened V by 6 bases and J by 2 bases, and 11 bases separated the two germline ends. The germline gives CDR1 MNHNS, CDR2 SASEGT. CDR3 sequence reads: CASSQGFPYEQYF. The CDR3 DNA reads as TGTGCCAGCAGCCAGGGATTTCCCTACGAGCAGTACTTC.

This rearrangement joins TRBV28 to TRBJ2-1; the D call may be TRBD1 or TRBD2 (5 bases each). The CDR3 runs 11 residues. Germline values: CDR1 MDHEN, CDR2 SYDVKM. Trimming stripped 8 bases from V and 15 bases from J, with 17 bases between. DNA of the CDR3: TGTGCCAGCGGGGCAGGGACGGGGCTGTTCTTC. Residues: CASGAGTGLFF.